A selection of T cell receptor beta chains follows, all from one sample in a study of shared clonotypes between healthy human individuals. Sequencing used immunoSEQ multiplex PCR; TCRdb keeps in-frame clones, though not all of them. The sample lists 630,000 or so clones, about 98% occurring once. Sequencing was carried out using naive CD8+ T cells sorted from blood. The receptor set was obtained from a man under 40 in good health. Each CDR3 is given with its conserved first and last residue. The order of the fields is V gene, CDR3 protein.

v_gene: TRBV28; CDR3aa: CASRTREYNQPQHF
v_gene: TRBV7-9; CDR3aa: CASSLTALANEQYF
v_gene: TRBV7-9; CDR3aa: CASSSSIFNYGYTF
v_gene: TRBV11-2; CDR3aa: CASSLTDRGYEQYF
v_gene: TRBV7-9; CDR3aa: CAISPGPSREKLFF
v_gene: TRBV7-8; CDR3aa: CASSLENMSSGANVLTF
v_gene: TRBV27; CDR3aa: CASSPPGGSQVFKQYF
v_gene: TRBV2; CDR3aa: CASNKGNTGELFF
v_gene: TRBV6-5; CDR3aa: CASSYPGANVLTF
v_gene: TRBV2; CDR3aa: CASSEVGTGNTEAFF
v_gene: TRBV7-9; CDR3aa: CASSPGDGRAQHF
v_gene: TRBV27; CDR3aa: CASSLRGDRAEQYF
v_gene: TRBV5-1; CDR3aa: CASSLKQTGLDGELFF
v_gene: TRBV29-1; CDR3aa: CSVEDGGQGLYEQYF
v_gene: TRBV7-5; CDR3aa: CVRSYGQGRGQPQHF
v_gene: TRBV30; CDR3aa: CAWSVGAGQASYSNQPQHF
v_gene: TRBV29-1; CDR3aa: CSVASNSYEQYF
v_gene: TRBV11-2; CDR3aa: CASSPPLRTGAEKLFF
v_gene: TRBV27; CDR3aa: CASSFAGFNEQFF
v_gene: TRBV2; CDR3aa: CASSEEGDGYTF
v_gene: TRBV19; CDR3aa: CASSMGRGYEQYF
v_gene: TRBV27; CDR3aa: CASSPAGFWYEQYF
v_gene: TRBV11-2; CDR3aa: CASSLDHSAGDFTDTQYF
v_gene: TRBV2; CDR3aa: CASGGYEQYF
v_gene: TRBV7-2; CDR3aa: CASSLKSLAVSYNEQFF
v_gene: TRBV7-8; CDR3aa: CASSAGQGGEKLFF
v_gene: TRBV27; CDR3aa: CASSLYPADRGYEQYF
v_gene: TRBV11-2; CDR3aa: CASSLGRLLAGGGTYEQYF
v_gene: TRBV27; CDR3aa: CASSLWGTDTQYF
v_gene: TRBV7-9; CDR3aa: CASSLAGSEAFF
v_gene: TRBV27; CDR3aa: CASSDRGYEQYF
v_gene: TRBV27; CDR3aa: CASSLGHPSTDTQYF
v_gene: TRBV7-9; CDR3aa: CASSRLALGGREHYEQYF
v_gene: TRBV4-1; CDR3aa: CASSQAATGNTGELFF
v_gene: TRBV14; CDR3aa: CASSRATGRVYEQYF
v_gene: TRBV4-3; CDR3aa: CASSQDSNRAQPQHF
v_gene: TRBV7-3; CDR3aa: CASSLTGAGELFF
v_gene: TRBV7-9; CDR3aa: CASRHTRGPSYNEQFF
v_gene: TRBV4-1; CDR3aa: CASSQDPGGESTDTQYF
v_gene: TRBV7-2; CDR3aa: CASSVTQRPEETQYF
v_gene: TRBV4-3; CDR3aa: CASSQSGTGTYEQYF
v_gene: TRBV5-1; CDR3aa: CASSLWFGQNTEAFF
v_gene: TRBV11-2; CDR3aa: CASSLPTWTSGNNEQFF
v_gene: TRBV29-1; CDR3aa: CSVEALAGGPYNEQFF
v_gene: TRBV7-9; CDR3aa: CASSLVGLAEYNEQFF
v_gene: TRBV29-1; CDR3aa: CSVETGGGEQYF
v_gene: TRBV5-4; CDR3aa: CASSSGGSVGYEQYF
v_gene: TRBV7-6; CDR3aa: CASGGAANTGELFF
v_gene: TRBV4-1; CDR3aa: CASRGRSSSYNEQFF
v_gene: TRBV4-1; CDR3aa: CASSQLTGVYGYTF
v_gene: TRBV2; CDR3aa: CASKGHLDQPQHF
v_gene: TRBV28; CDR3aa: CASSSVQFNQPQHF
v_gene: TRBV4-1; CDR3aa: CASSQEQGSGANVLTF
v_gene: TRBV20-1; CDR3aa: CSARQTYEQYF
v_gene: TRBV5-1; CDR3aa: CASSLSMMNTEAFF
v_gene: TRBV9; CDR3aa: CASSVALAGADEQFF
v_gene: TRBV25-1; CDR3aa: CASNPGGQGNYGYTF
v_gene: TRBV5-8; CDR3aa: CASSPGQGNYGYTF
v_gene: TRBV7-9; CDR3aa: CASSGQGTTQPQHF